The clone carrying this T cell receptor (beta chain) was seen many times. The data originate from a study of low-dose radiotherapy and immunotherapy resistance in tumors. As for the study in general: A total of 6.5 Gy was given to Cohort 1 as 0.5 Gy per fraction every 2 weeks.

Time point indicated: after trial treatment. Treatment: LDRT plus nivolumab, ipilimumab, low-dose cyclophosphamide and aspirin (RACIN trial). Treatment of the donors consisted of nivolumab and ipilimumab (plus aspirin, low-dose cyclophosphamide and low-dose radiotherapy). Eligibility was restricted to patients presenting with advanced solid tumors that lacked tumor-infiltrating lymphocytes. The V segment lost 3 bases and the J segment 7 bases; nucleotides outside the gene matches: 12. CDR1 MGHRA and CDR2 YSYEKL come from the germline V gene. The CDR3 spans 16 residues. Covering alpha and beta chains, TRAV- and TRBV-specific primers were used for the first-strand cDNA. The authors amplified TCRs for about 20 PCR cycles with a constant-region primer and a V-primer adapter. By in vitro transcription, the isolated mRNA was amplified. TCRdb re-called the reads with MiXCR, one entry per CDR3 protein. Among tens of thousands of distinct CDR3 sequences listed, more than 20% were seen once.

The sample consisted of PBMCs, taken after low-dose radiotherapy plus immunotherapy. This chain uses TRBV4-1 with TRBJ2-5; TRBD2 matches 9 bases. The sequence was obtained from a female donor with ovarian cancer. The DNA of the CDR3 is TGCGCCAGCAGCCACGTGGGGGCGGGAGGGCCAGGGACCCAGTACTTC. It specifies CASSHVGAGGPGTQYF.